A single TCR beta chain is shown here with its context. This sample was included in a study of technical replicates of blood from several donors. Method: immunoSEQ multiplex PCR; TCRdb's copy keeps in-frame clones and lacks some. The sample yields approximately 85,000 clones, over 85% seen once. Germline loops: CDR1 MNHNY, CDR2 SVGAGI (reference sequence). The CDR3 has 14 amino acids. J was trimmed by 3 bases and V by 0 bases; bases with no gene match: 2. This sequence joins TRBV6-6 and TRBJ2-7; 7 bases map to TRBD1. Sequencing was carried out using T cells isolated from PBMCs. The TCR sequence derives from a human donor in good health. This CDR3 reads CASSYSGQSYEQYF. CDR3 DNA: TGTGCCAGCAGTTACTCGGGACAGAGCTACGAGCAGTACTTC.